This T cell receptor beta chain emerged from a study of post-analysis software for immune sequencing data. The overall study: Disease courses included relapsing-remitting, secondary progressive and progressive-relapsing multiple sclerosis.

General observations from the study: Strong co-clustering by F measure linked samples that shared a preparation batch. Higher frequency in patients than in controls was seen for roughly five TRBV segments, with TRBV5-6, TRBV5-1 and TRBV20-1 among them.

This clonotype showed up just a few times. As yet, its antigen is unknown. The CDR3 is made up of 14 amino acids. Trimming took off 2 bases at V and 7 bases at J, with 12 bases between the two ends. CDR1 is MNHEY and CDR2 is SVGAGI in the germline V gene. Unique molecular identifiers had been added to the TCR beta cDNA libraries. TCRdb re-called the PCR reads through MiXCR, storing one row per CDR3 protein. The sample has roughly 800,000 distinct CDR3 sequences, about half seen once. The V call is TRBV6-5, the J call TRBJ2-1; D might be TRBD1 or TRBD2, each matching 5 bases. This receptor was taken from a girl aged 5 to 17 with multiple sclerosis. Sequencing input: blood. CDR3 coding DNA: TGTGCCAGCAGTTACCAGAGGGGCGGGAATGAGCAGTTCTTC. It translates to CASSYQRGGNEQFF.